This is a list of T cell receptor beta chains from one sample in a study of blood T cell repertoires in COVID-19. Sequencing was performed with immunoSEQ multiplex PCR; in TCRdb, only in-frame clones are kept and a portion is missing. The repertoire holds about 100,000 clones, with about 86% as singletons. The sample was PBMCs or T cells enriched from blood (not recorded which). These receptor sequences come from a woman aged 45-65 years who had recovered from COVID-19. CDR3s leave out the opening cysteine and the closing phenylalanine or tryptophan. D genes are given only for firm matches.

length | D | J | V | CDR3
13 | TRBD1 | TRBJ1-1 | TRBV6-5 | ASSSTGALETEAF
14 | TRBD1 | TRBJ2-7 | TRBV10-2 | ATSDRWGQGFHEQY
17 | TRBD1 | TRBJ2-6 | TRBV5-4 | ASSLGSRGPSSGANVLT
11 | - | TRBJ1-2 | TRBV2 | ASSEEVNYGYT
11 | - | TRBJ2-1 | TRBV5-4 | ASSLPTINEQF
14 | - | TRBJ1-2 | TRBV27 | ASSFDPVRSNYGYT
10 | TRBD2 | TRBJ2-2 | TRBV24-1 | ATSQRDGELF
11 | - | TRBJ1-1 | TRBV6-5 | ASRGQKNTEAF
14 | - | TRBJ2-5 | TRBV28 | ASSQWGGANQETQY
14 | - | TRBJ1-5 | TRBV18 | ASSPLGGARNQPQH
15 | TRBD1 | TRBJ1-1 | TRBV2 | ASSVRPGGTMNTEAF
14 | TRBD2 | TRBJ2-3 | TRBV5-1 | ASSSTSGGSTDTQY
14 | TRBD1 | TRBJ2-3 | TRBV9 | ASSPDRGRDPDTQY
13 | TRBD1 | TRBJ2-7 | TRBV4-1 | ASSQEVRGLNEQY
15 | TRBD1 | TRBJ2-5 | TRBV24-1 | ATSERSTGGVQETQY
10 | - | TRBJ1-1 | TRBV27 | ASRTSYTEAF
12 | TRBD1 | TRBJ2-7 | TRBV2 | ASGEGQAPYEQY
13 | - | TRBJ2-5 | TRBV7-2 | ASSSGGQAEETQY
9 | - | TRBJ2-5 | TRBV2 | ASSPRETQY
12 | TRBD1 | TRBJ1-2 | TRBV2 | ASTGGGQARGYT
13 | - | TRBJ2-7 | TRBV7-8 | ASSLDGTVSYEQY
14 | TRBD1 | TRBJ2-3 | TRBV6-5 | ASSYTPDRGTDTQY
14 | TRBD2 | TRBJ2-5 | TRBV14 | ASSQGGTLDWKTQY
14 | - | TRBJ1-1 | TRBV18 | ASSPWTGTMNTEAF
15 | TRBD1 | TRBJ2-6 | TRBV4-1 | ASSLIQDRVGANVLT
11 | TRBD1 | TRBJ1-4 | TRBV5-1 | ASSADRDEKLF
10 | TRBD2 | TRBJ2-2 | TRBV24-1 | ATSDPGRELF
10 | TRBD2 | TRBJ2-3 | TRBV28 | ATRPPGLQQY
13 | - | TRBJ2-2 | TRBV20-1 | SASPGEGMTGELF
12 | TRBD2 | TRBJ2-5 | TRBV18 | ASIGLAGGETQY
12 | - | TRBJ1-6 | TRBV3-1/TRBV3-2 | ASGMGGKDSPLH
12 | - | TRBJ1-2 | TRBV28 | ASSLAGVVYGYT
11 | - | TRBJ1-1 | TRBV27 | ASRQNRETEAF
14 | TRBD1 | TRBJ1-6 | TRBV7-9 | ASSSDRVGYNSPLH
11 | - | TRBJ2-7 | TRBV3-1/TRBV3-2 | ASSQAGRYEQY
13 | - | TRBJ2-1 | TRBV7-9 | ASSPSGGSYNEQF
13 | TRBD2 | TRBJ2-1 | TRBV3-1/TRBV3-2 | ASSQGLAGAYEQF
12 | - | TRBJ2-7 | TRBV6-5 | ASTSLAGGYEQY
15 | TRBD1 | TRBJ1-5 | TRBV30 | AWRSKAGTGSNQPQH
14 | - | TRBJ1-5 | TRBV6-2/TRBV6-3 | ASSYPPGQSNQPQH
10 | - | TRBJ1-1 | TRBV10-1 | ASSPDGTQAF
11 | - | TRBJ1-4 | TRBV2 | ASGGDLNEKLF
12 | TRBD1 | TRBJ1-2 | TRBV28 | ASNNDRVRGGYT
11 | - | TRBJ1-5 | TRBV12-3/TRBV12-4 | ASSLGGTGAQH
13 | - | TRBJ1-2 | TRBV15 | ATSSTQTSNYGYT